These T cell receptor beta chains were read from a single sample in a study of blood T cells in healthy people across ages. TCRdb processed the 5' RACE reads anew with MiXCR; each CDR3 protein has one entry. The sample records 700,000 to 900,000 distinct CDR3 sequences, around 24% being singletons. Separately, the same data were catalogued under a study of T cells of mothers and their children.

Source material: blood. These receptors were collected from a boy younger than 18 in good health. Both conserved end residues are part of each CDR3. The order of the fields is J gene, CDR3 length, D gene, clone size, V gene, CDR3 protein, CDR3 DNA. D genes are given only for firm matches. The size entry is marked missing in some rows and otherwise reads once, few, many or a size class.

j_gene: TRBJ2-1; len: 16; d_gene: .; abundance: .; v_gene: TRBV20-1; CDR3aa: CSARDILGLLRDEQFF; CDR3nt: TGCAGTGCTAGAGATATCTTAGGTCTTCTGAGGGATGAGCAGTTCTTC
j_gene: TRBJ1-3; len: 15; d_gene: .; abundance: few; v_gene: TRBV12-3/TRBV12-4; CDR3aa: CASSFWEISGNTIYF; CDR3nt: TGTGCCAGCAGTTTTTGGGAAATCTCTGGAAACACCATATATTTT
j_gene: TRBJ2-5; len: 14; d_gene: .; abundance: few; v_gene: TRBV6-1; CDR3aa: CASRTPGVTQAQYF; CDR3nt: TGTGCCAGCAGGACCCCCGGGGTTACCCAGGCCCAGTACTTC
j_gene: TRBJ2-1; len: 14; d_gene: TRBD2; abundance: .; v_gene: TRBV20-1; CDR3aa: CSAGGGWEYNEQFF; CDR3nt: TGCAGTGCTGGCGGGGGATGGGAGTACAATGAGCAGTTCTTC
j_gene: TRBJ2-6; len: 18; d_gene: .; abundance: .; v_gene: TRBV5-1; CDR3aa: CASSLVVGRNSGANVLTF; CDR3nt: TGCGCCAGCAGCTTGGTGGTGGGCAGAAACTCTGGGGCCAACGTCCTGACTTTC
j_gene: TRBJ2-5; len: 14; d_gene: .; abundance: few; v_gene: TRBV10-3; CDR3aa: CAISESIGQETQYF; CDR3nt: TGTGCCATCAGTGAGTCGATCGGGCAAGAGACCCAGTACTTC
j_gene: TRBJ2-1; len: 13; d_gene: .; abundance: .; v_gene: TRBV7-3; CDR3aa: CASSPGPPRGQFF; CDR3nt: TGTGCCAGCAGTCCCGGACCACCGAGGGGGCAGTTCTTC
j_gene: TRBJ2-7; len: 15; d_gene: TRBD1; abundance: few; v_gene: TRBV2; CDR3aa: CASSYRQGGPYEQYF; CDR3nt: TGTGCCAGCAGTTATCGACAGGGGGGTCCCTACGAGCAGTACTTC
j_gene: TRBJ2-7; len: 15; d_gene: .; abundance: .; v_gene: TRBV4-1; CDR3aa: CASSQDRRAGYEQYF; CDR3nt: TGCGCCAGCAGCCAAGATCGCAGGGCCGGGTACGAGCAGTACTTC
j_gene: TRBJ1-1; len: 15; d_gene: .; abundance: .; v_gene: TRBV11-3; CDR3aa: CASSAGRGADTEAFF; CDR3nt: TGTGCCAGCAGCGCAGGTAGGGGGGCGGACACTGAAGCTTTCTTT
j_gene: TRBJ1-3; len: 14; d_gene: TRBD1; abundance: .; v_gene: TRBV12-3/TRBV12-4; CDR3aa: CASSSGTGGDTIYF; CDR3nt: TGTGCCAGCAGTTCTGGGACAGGCGGTGACACCATATATTTT
j_gene: TRBJ2-5; len: 14; d_gene: .; abundance: few; v_gene: TRBV5-1; CDR3aa: CASSSNRVWETQYF; CDR3nt: TGCGCCAGCAGCTCAAACAGGGTGTGGGAGACCCAGTACTTC
j_gene: TRBJ1-4; len: 14; d_gene: .; abundance: .; v_gene: TRBV10-2; CDR3aa: CASSGEAFGEKLFF; CDR3nt: TGCGCCAGCAGTGGGGAGGCGTTTGGGGAAAAACTGTTTTTT
j_gene: TRBJ1-3; len: 15; d_gene: .; abundance: .; v_gene: TRBV6-5; CDR3aa: CASSYSFSSGNTIYF; CDR3nt: TGTGCCAGCAGTTACTCTTTTTCCTCTGGAAACACCATATATTTT
j_gene: TRBJ2-7; len: 13; d_gene: .; abundance: .; v_gene: TRBV7-9; CDR3aa: CASSSKGEHEQYF; CDR3nt: TGTGCCAGCAGCTCTAAGGGGGAACACGAGCAGTACTTC
j_gene: TRBJ1-4; len: 15; d_gene: TRBD1; abundance: .; v_gene: TRBV25-1; CDR3aa: CASSGTTGPNEKLFF; CDR3nt: TGTGCCAGCAGTGGGACGACAGGGCCTAATGAAAAACTGTTTTTT
j_gene: TRBJ1-4; len: 13; d_gene: .; abundance: many; v_gene: TRBV4-2; CDR3aa: CASSPRTDEKLFF; CDR3nt: TGTGCCAGCAGCCCCAGGACAGACGAAAAACTGTTTTTT
j_gene: TRBJ2-5; len: 13; d_gene: .; abundance: few; v_gene: TRBV20-1; CDR3aa: CSAAGAEGETQYF; CDR3nt: TGCAGTGCTGCCGGGGCCGAGGGCGAGACCCAGTACTTC
j_gene: TRBJ1-5; len: 15; d_gene: .; abundance: .; v_gene: TRBV7-2; CDR3aa: CASSFSGVHNQPQHF; CDR3nt: TGTGCCAGCAGCTTTTCCGGGGTGCACAATCAGCCCCAGCATTTT
j_gene: TRBJ2-7; len: 15; d_gene: .; abundance: .; v_gene: TRBV11-2; CDR3aa: CASSLDKIGSYEQYF; CDR3nt: TGTGCCAGCAGCTTAGATAAAATCGGGTCCTACGAGCAGTACTTC
j_gene: TRBJ1-2; len: 16; d_gene: .; abundance: .; v_gene: TRBV6-1; CDR3aa: CASSGGGRTVNYGYTF; CDR3nt: TGTGCCAGCAGTGGGGGGGGACGGACGGTTAACTATGGCTACACCTTC
j_gene: TRBJ2-3; len: 15; d_gene: TRBD1; abundance: .; v_gene: TRBV12-3/TRBV12-4; CDR3aa: CASSQNRVGTDTEYF; CDR3nt: TGTGCCAGCAGTCAGAACAGGGTCGGGACAGATACGGAGTATTTT
j_gene: TRBJ2-3; len: 15; d_gene: .; abundance: .; v_gene: TRBV6-1; CDR3aa: CASSEVGRDRDTQYF; CDR3nt: TGTGCCAGCAGTGAAGTGGGCAGGGATAGAGATACGCAGTATTTT
j_gene: TRBJ2-1; len: 15; d_gene: .; abundance: few; v_gene: TRBV6-5; CDR3aa: CASSFSIRGYNEQFF; CDR3nt: TGTGCCAGCAGTTTTAGCATTCGGGGCTACAATGAGCAGTTCTTC
j_gene: TRBJ2-5; len: 15; d_gene: .; abundance: .; v_gene: TRBV9; CDR3aa: CASSVAPTREETQYF; CDR3nt: TGTGCCAGCAGCGTAGCTCCAACGAGGGAAGAGACCCAGTACTTC
j_gene: TRBJ1-4; len: 12; d_gene: .; abundance: .; v_gene: TRBV7-9; CDR3aa: CASSLMTEKLFF; CDR3nt: TGTGCCAGCAGCTTAATGACAGAAAAACTGTTTTTT
j_gene: TRBJ2-3; len: 12; d_gene: .; abundance: .; v_gene: TRBV10-3; CDR3aa: CAISDQQDTQYF; CDR3nt: TGTGCCATCAGTGATCAGCAAGATACGCAGTATTTT
j_gene: TRBJ2-1; len: 13; d_gene: .; abundance: .; v_gene: TRBV6-5; CDR3aa: CASSRQDYNEQFF; CDR3nt: TGTGCCAGCAGTAGACAGGATTACAATGAGCAGTTCTTC
j_gene: TRBJ2-1; len: 14; d_gene: TRBD2; abundance: few; v_gene: TRBV19; CDR3aa: CASRQAGALNEQFF; CDR3nt: TGTGCCAGTAGACAAGCGGGGGCCCTCAATGAGCAGTTCTTC
j_gene: TRBJ2-5; len: 14; d_gene: .; abundance: few; v_gene: TRBV11-3; CDR3aa: CASSLGPGVETQYF; CDR3nt: TGTGCCAGCAGCTTAGGGCCAGGCGTGGAGACCCAGTACTTC
j_gene: TRBJ2-1; len: 14; d_gene: .; abundance: few; v_gene: TRBV10-2; CDR3aa: CACSVHSSYNEQFF; CDR3nt: TGCGCCTGCAGTGTCCACAGCTCCTACAATGAGCAGTTCTTC
j_gene: TRBJ2-2; len: 14; d_gene: .; abundance: few; v_gene: TRBV12-3/TRBV12-4; CDR3aa: CASRRAGNTGELFF; CDR3nt: TGTGCCAGCAGACGGGCGGGGAACACCGGGGAGCTGTTTTTT
j_gene: TRBJ2-2; len: 16; d_gene: .; abundance: once; v_gene: TRBV11-2; CDR3aa: CASSLVGAGRTGELFF; CDR3nt: TGTGCCAGCAGCTTAGTTGGAGCCGGGAGAACCGGGGAGCTGTTTTTT
j_gene: TRBJ2-5; len: 14; d_gene: TRBD1; abundance: few; v_gene: TRBV29-1; CDR3aa: CSVEMGQGAKTQYF; CDR3nt: TGCAGCGTTGAAATGGGACAGGGGGCAAAGACCCAGTACTTC
j_gene: TRBJ2-2; len: 16; d_gene: TRBD1; abundance: .; v_gene: TRBV5-1; CDR3aa: CASSFNRGPNTGGLFF; CDR3nt: TGCGCCAGCAGCTTCAACAGGGGGCCCAACACCGGGGGGCTGTTTTTT